This is a list of T cell receptor beta chains from one sample in a study of shared clonotypes between healthy human individuals. TCRdb's table, derived via immunoSEQ multiplex PCR, lists solely in-frame clones and lacks some. The sample holds some 1.5 million clones; roughly 97% are singletons and the top ten take approximately 1.1%. Sequenced: naive CD4+ T cells sorted from blood. The receptors here all came from a man aged 25 to 45 in good health. The CDR3 runs from the conserved cysteine through the conserved F or W. The D gene is left open where the match is weak. The size of a clone is reported for some rows only, either as once, few or many, or as a class for expanded clones.

d_gene: TRBD2; abundance: -; v_gene: TRBV5-6; j_gene: TRBJ2-7; CDR3aa: CASSETSGYPSYEQYF; CDR3nt: TGTGCCAGCAGCGAGACTAGCGGATATCCCTCCTACGAGCAGTACTTC
d_gene: -; abundance: once; v_gene: TRBV5-5; j_gene: TRBJ1-2; CDR3aa: CASTRTVVLDGYTF; CDR3nt: TGTGCCAGCACCAGGACAGTTGTGTTGGATGGCTACACCTTC
d_gene: -; abundance: once; v_gene: TRBV5-8; j_gene: TRBJ1-1; CDR3aa: CASSFVDDTEAFF; CDR3nt: TGTGCCAGCAGCTTCGTAGATGACACTGAAGCTTTCTTT
d_gene: TRBD2; abundance: -; v_gene: TRBV7-2; j_gene: TRBJ2-7; CDR3aa: CASSPPGGRSSYEQYF; CDR3nt: TGTGCCAGCAGCCCCCCTGGCGGGAGGAGCTCCTACGAGCAGTACTTC
d_gene: -; abundance: -; v_gene: TRBV28; j_gene: TRBJ1-3; CDR3aa: CASSLDGGGQGMYF; CDR3nt: TGTGCCAGCAGTTTAGACGGTGGCGGGCAGGGGATGTATTTT
d_gene: TRBD1; abundance: -; v_gene: TRBV6-5; j_gene: TRBJ2-7; CDR3aa: CASRDRGEQYF; CDR3nt: TGTGCCAGCAGGGACAGGGGCGAGCAGTACTTC
d_gene: TRBD1; abundance: -; v_gene: TRBV14; j_gene: TRBJ2-2; CDR3aa: CASSVDRANTGELFF; CDR3nt: TGTGCCAGCAGCGTGGACAGGGCGAACACCGGGGAGCTGTTTTTT
d_gene: TRBD2; abundance: -; v_gene: TRBV28; j_gene: TRBJ2-3; CDR3aa: CASSPPGLAVSGTDTQYF; CDR3nt: TGTGCCAGCAGCCCTCCGGGACTAGCGGTGTCGGGGACAGATACGCAGTATTTT
d_gene: -; abundance: -; v_gene: TRBV6-1; j_gene: TRBJ1-1; CDR3aa: CASSESGLVDAGRAFF; CDR3nt: TGTGCCAGCAGTGAATCGGGGTTAGTCGACGCGGGAAGGGCTTTCTTT
d_gene: TRBD1; abundance: -; v_gene: TRBV30; j_gene: TRBJ1-5; CDR3aa: CAWSRTGTGNQPQHF; CDR3nt: TGTGCCTGGAGCCGAACCGGGACAGGCAATCAGCCCCAGCATTTT
d_gene: TRBD1; abundance: -; v_gene: TRBV19; j_gene: TRBJ1-2; CDR3aa: CASTGQPLYGYTF; CDR3nt: TGTGCCAGTACGGGACAGCCGTTGTATGGCTACACCTTC
d_gene: -; abundance: -; v_gene: TRBV11-2; j_gene: TRBJ2-5; CDR3aa: CASSLGLRNQETQYF; CDR3nt: TGTGCCAGCAGCTTAGGTCTTAGGAACCAAGAGACCCAGTACTTC
d_gene: -; abundance: -; v_gene: TRBV11-2; j_gene: TRBJ1-3; CDR3aa: CASSGGGNTIYF; CDR3nt: TGTGCCAGCAGCGGGGGGGGAAACACCATATATTTT
d_gene: -; abundance: -; v_gene: TRBV2; j_gene: TRBJ2-1; CDR3aa: CASSAETSRWYMNEQFF; CDR3nt: TGTGCCAGCAGTGCCGAGACCAGTCGTTGGTACATGAATGAGCAGTTCTTC
d_gene: -; abundance: few; v_gene: TRBV5-1; j_gene: TRBJ1-2; CDR3aa: CASSLEGLGGYTF; CDR3nt: TGCGCCAGCAGCTTGGAGGGATTAGGTGGCTACACCTTC
d_gene: TRBD1; abundance: -; v_gene: TRBV7-2; j_gene: TRBJ1-1; CDR3aa: CASSLASTGGRTEAFF; CDR3nt: TGTGCCAGCAGCTTAGCTTCGACAGGGGGTCGGACTGAAGCTTTCTTT
d_gene: -; abundance: once; v_gene: TRBV18; j_gene: TRBJ1-1; CDR3aa: CASSGQRVADTEAFF; CDR3nt: TGTGCCAGCTCAGGTCAAAGGGTGGCGGACACTGAAGCTTTCTTT
d_gene: -; abundance: -; v_gene: TRBV10-1; j_gene: TRBJ2-5; CDR3aa: CASSDDRSQETQYF; CDR3nt: TGCGCCAGCAGTGATGACAGGTCTCAAGAGACCCAGTACTTC
d_gene: -; abundance: -; v_gene: TRBV2; j_gene: TRBJ1-1; CDR3aa: CASSELLNTEAFF; CDR3nt: TGTGCCAGCAGTGAACTGTTGAACACTGAAGCTTTCTTT
d_gene: TRBD2; abundance: -; v_gene: TRBV27; j_gene: TRBJ2-1; CDR3aa: CASSPTLAGGPSKEQFF; CDR3nt: TGTGCCAGCAGTCCCACTTTAGCGGGAGGGCCCTCGAAGGAGCAGTTCTTC
d_gene: TRBD1; abundance: -; v_gene: TRBV5-1; j_gene: TRBJ2-5; CDR3aa: CASRMSPGQIQETQYF; CDR3nt: TGCGCCAGCAGGATGTCGCCGGGACAGATACAAGAGACCCAGTACTTC
d_gene: -; abundance: -; v_gene: TRBV2; j_gene: TRBJ2-7; CDR3aa: CASNGGTDFTEQYF; CDR3nt: TGTGCCAGCAACGGGGGGACAGACTTTACCGAGCAGTACTTC
d_gene: TRBD2; abundance: -; v_gene: TRBV11-2; j_gene: TRBJ2-1; CDR3aa: CASSFVTGLASEQFF; CDR3nt: TGTGCCAGCAGCTTTGTCACGGGACTAGCGAGTGAGCAGTTCTTC
d_gene: TRBD1; abundance: once; v_gene: TRBV5-1; j_gene: TRBJ2-3; CDR3aa: CASSFTGGYTDTQYF; CDR3nt: TGCGCCAGCAGCTTCACAGGGGGCTACACAGATACGCAGTATTTT
d_gene: -; abundance: -; v_gene: TRBV5-1; j_gene: TRBJ2-3; CDR3aa: CASSVTDTQYF; CDR3nt: TGCGCCAGCTCGGTGACAGATACGCAGTATTTT
d_gene: -; abundance: -; v_gene: TRBV7-9; j_gene: TRBJ2-5; CDR3aa: CASSFSRRGETQYF; CDR3nt: TGTGCCAGCAGCTTTAGTAGGAGAGGGGAGACCCAGTACTTC
d_gene: -; abundance: -; v_gene: TRBV29-1; j_gene: TRBJ2-1; CDR3aa: CSVLLAPSYNEQFF; CDR3nt: TGCAGCGTTTTGCTAGCGCCGTCCTACAATGAGCAGTTCTTC
d_gene: -; abundance: -; v_gene: TRBV7-1; j_gene: TRBJ2-1; CDR3aa: CASSLVQGPLVSYNEQFF; CDR3nt: TGTGCCAGCAGCTTAGTTCAGGGACCACTAGTCTCCTACAATGAGCAGTTCTTC
d_gene: TRBD2; abundance: -; v_gene: TRBV7-8; j_gene: TRBJ2-2; CDR3aa: CASSPRTSGNTGELFF; CDR3nt: TGTGCCAGCAGCCCAAGGACTAGCGGAAACACCGGGGAGCTGTTTTTT
d_gene: -; abundance: -; v_gene: TRBV9; j_gene: TRBJ2-2; CDR3aa: CASSVASEELFF; CDR3nt: TGTGCCAGCAGCGTAGCCAGCGAGGAGCTGTTTTTT
d_gene: -; abundance: -; v_gene: TRBV9; j_gene: TRBJ1-1; CDR3aa: CASSYATTLNTEAFF; CDR3nt: TGTGCCAGCAGCTACGCAACAACTCTGAACACTGAAGCTTTCTTT
d_gene: -; abundance: -; v_gene: TRBV10-1; j_gene: TRBJ1-5; CDR3aa: CASVNKRDQPQHF; CDR3nt: TGCGCCAGCGTGAACAAGAGGGATCAGCCCCAGCATTTT
d_gene: TRBD2; abundance: -; v_gene: TRBV6-5; j_gene: TRBJ2-5; CDR3aa: CASSYSPSGQETQYF; CDR3nt: TGTGCCAGCAGTTACTCGCCTAGCGGACAAGAGACCCAGTACTTC
d_gene: -; abundance: -; v_gene: TRBV19; j_gene: TRBJ2-3; CDR3aa: CASSIFRSSSTDTQYF; CDR3nt: TGTGCCAGTAGTATCTTCAGGAGCTCAAGCACAGATACGCAGTATTTT
d_gene: -; abundance: -; v_gene: TRBV19; j_gene: TRBJ1-5; CDR3aa: CASSVAVFDRPQHF; CDR3nt: TGTGCCAGTAGTGTCGCCGTCTTTGATCGGCCCCAGCATTTT
d_gene: -; abundance: -; v_gene: TRBV7-2; j_gene: TRBJ2-7; CDR3aa: CASSLGGTPYEQYF; CDR3nt: TGTGCCAGCAGCTTGGGGGGAACCCCCTACGAGCAGTACTTC
d_gene: TRBD1; abundance: -; v_gene: TRBV29-1; j_gene: TRBJ1-1; CDR3aa: CSAQQGANTEAFF; CDR3nt: TGCAGCGCACAACAGGGGGCGAACACTGAAGCTTTCTTT
d_gene: TRBD2; abundance: -; v_gene: TRBV9; j_gene: TRBJ2-7; CDR3aa: CASSVRAGGYEQYF; CDR3nt: TGTGCCAGCAGCGTACGAGCGGGAGGGTACGAGCAGTACTTC
d_gene: -; abundance: -; v_gene: TRBV10-3; j_gene: TRBJ1-2; CDR3aa: CAIEAKGTNYGYTF; CDR3nt: TGTGCCATCGAAGCCAAGGGGACTAACTATGGCTACACCTTC
d_gene: TRBD1; abundance: -; v_gene: TRBV2; j_gene: TRBJ2-2; CDR3aa: CASSPGTETGELFF; CDR3nt: TGTGCCAGCAGTCCCGGGACAGAGACCGGGGAGCTGTTTTTT
d_gene: TRBD1; abundance: -; v_gene: TRBV27; j_gene: TRBJ1-2; CDR3aa: CASSFKTGNFYGYTF; CDR3nt: TGTGCCAGCAGTTTTAAGACAGGGAACTTCTATGGCTACACCTTC
d_gene: TRBD1; abundance: -; v_gene: TRBV5-1; j_gene: TRBJ1-4; CDR3aa: CASSSTTGGNEKLFF; CDR3nt: TGCGCCAGCAGCTCAACTACAGGGGGCAATGAAAAACTGTTTTTT
d_gene: -; abundance: -; v_gene: TRBV5-1; j_gene: TRBJ2-2; CDR3aa: CASRRIFDGELFF; CDR3nt: TGCGCCAGCAGGAGAATTTTTGACGGGGAGCTGTTTTTT